Many counts were recorded for the clone carrying this TCR beta chain. The target antigen is unknown. These data come from a study of CD8 T cells in ankylosing spondylitis. Study-level findings and limits: Past studies reported some motif variants in reactive arthritis synovial fluid and blood.

MiXCR was run by TCRdb on the 5' RACE reads, yielding one entry per CDR3 protein. The profile shows over 200,000 distinct CDR3 sequences, over 9.5% of them singletons. Source material: blood, either unsorted or a sorted T cell fraction (not recorded which). The TCR comes from a male donor with ankylosing spondylitis or in good health (not recorded which).

As DNA, the CDR3 is TGTGCCAGCAGTTTCGACTATAATTCACCCCTCCACTTT. Translated, it gives CASSFDYNSPLHF. This rearrangement joins TRBV12-3 or TRBV12-4 to TRBJ1-6; no reliable D call. V was pared by 3 bases and J by 3 bases, with 3 bases between. The CDR3 loop spans 13 amino acids.